The 30 T cell receptor beta chains listed next were all sequenced from one sample in a study of blood T cells in healthy people across ages. Alongside a J-beta primer mix, a sample-barcoded 5' primer served in a second PCR lasting roughly 6 to 12 cycles. A single record per CDR3 protein comes from TCRdb applying MiXCR to the 5' RACE reads. Seen here are over 450,000 distinct CDR3 sequences, less than 25% observed once, and the top ten hold 8.5% to 9.5%. The data also belong to a second study, concerning T cells of mothers and their children.

The sequenced sample consisted of blood. The receptors shown here come from a boy aged 10-17 years in good health.

This clonotype was detected a few times. The chain employs TRBV11-2 and TRBJ1-2, with D possibly matching TRBD1 (6 bases). The V and J ends lost 1 base and 3 bases respectively, with 15 bases between them. Germline values: CDR1 SGHAT, CDR2 FQNNGV. This CDR3 spans 16 amino acids. The CDR3 nucleotides are TGTGCCAGCAGCTTAGGTTACAGGGCATCAGACTATGGCTACACCTTC. This gives the protein CASSLGYRASDYGYTF. Filled out from reference TRBV11-2 and TRBJ1-2, the complete variable domain reads EAGVAQSPRYKIIEKRQSVAFWCNPISGHATLYWYQQILGQGPKLLIQFQNNGVVDDSQLPKDRFSAERLKGVDSTLKIQPAKLEDSAVYLCASSLGYRASDYGYTFGSGTRLTVV.

CDR3 DNA: TGTGCCAGCAGCTTAGGTTACGTACTCAACAATCAGCCCCAGCATTTT. Residues: CASSLGYVLNNQPQHF. The chain combines TRBV7-2 with TRBJ1-5; unclear D gene. The CDR3 is made up of 16 amino acids. From germline, CDR1 is SGHTA and CDR2 FQGNSA. Trimming cost V 1 base and J 3 bases, with 13 bases left between them.

The chain couples TRBV7-2 to TRBJ2-5, with D perhaps TRBD1 (5 bases). The V end lost 5 bases, the J end lost 1 base, and 14 bases lay between the germline ends. This CDR3 region has 15 residues. Germline CDR1 and CDR2: SGHTA and FQGNSA. CDR3: CASSSLGVSQETQYF. CDR3 nucleotides: TGTGCCAGCAGCAGCCTAGGGGTCAGCCAAGAGACCCAGTACTTC.

The chain is built from TRBV18 and TRBJ2-1, with D maybe TRBD1 (6 bases). CDR3 size: 18 residues. V dropped 1 base and J dropped 7 bases, with 23 bases sitting between them. The germline gives CDR1 KGHSH, CDR2 LQKENI. As DNA, the CDR3 is TGTGCCAGCTCACCACGCCGTGCAGGGACCGGGCAGGGGAATGAGCAGTTCTTC. This sequence encodes CASSPRRAGTGQGNEQFF. Full variable domain (outside the CDR3, taken from reference TRBV18 and TRBJ2-1): NAGVMQNPRHLVRRRGQEARLRCSPMKGHSHVYWYRQLPEEGLKFMVYLQKENIIDESGMPKERFSAEFPKEGPSILRIQQVVRGDSAAYFCASSPRRAGTGQGNEQFFGPGTRLTVL.

The chain employs TRBV4-1 and TRBJ1-5; D unclear. Trimming cost V 4 bases and J 2 bases, with 9 bases left between them. Germline V CDR1 and CDR2: MGHRA, YSYEKL. The CDR3 spans 14 residues. Here the CDR3 reads CASSRGRGNQPQHF. In nucleotides, the CDR3 is TGCGCCAGCAGCCGAGGGCGAGGCAATCAGCCCCAGCATTTT.

This chain links TRBV28 with TRBJ1-1; no firm D call. CDR1 and CDR2 (germline): MDHEN, SYDVKM. The length of the CDR3 is 17 residues. Trimming removed 5 bases from V and 0 bases from J, with 19 bases in between. CDR3 DNA sequence: TGTGCCAGCAGTCCGATCCTCGGGCGGAGCATGAACACTGAAGCTTTCTTT. Translating gives CASSPILGRSMNTEAFF.

The chain's CDR3 is CASSGRGLWGYTF. In nucleotides, the CDR3 is TGTGCCAGCAGTGGCAGGGGGCTTTGGGGCTACACCTTC. This chain connects TRBV6-7 to TRBJ1-2, with 8 bases lining up with TRBD1. TRBV6-7 is reported as an ORF; its role is uncertain. The CDR3 has 13 residues. V lost 5 bases and J lost 8; bases outside the gene matches: 7.

The CDR3 nucleotides read TGCGCCAGCAGCCAAAACCAAGGAAATGAAAAACTGTTTTTT. Translating gives CASSQNQGNEKLFF. The chain recombines TRBV4-1 with TRBJ1-4, with D unclear. CDR1 is MGHRA, CDR2 YSYEKL, per germline. The germline V and J ends were trimmed by 2 bases and 5 bases, with 9 bases remaining between them. The CDR3 has 14 amino acids.

Comment on this clonotype: The junction shows a germline mismatch at one end, possibly a read error. The J gene is TRBJ2-2, the V gene TRBV5-1, with D possibly TRBD1 on 6 matching bases. Per the germline V gene, CDR1 is SGHRS and CDR2 is YFSETQ. The CDR3 totals 14 residues. CDR3 in DNA: TGCACCAGCTTCCCAGGGGCAGGGACCGGGGAGCTGTTTTTT. Translated: CTSFPGAGTGELFF.

This chain uses TRBV5-6 with TRBJ2-5, with D possibly being TRBD2 (5 bases). CDR3 length equals 15 residues. Germline values: CDR1 SGHDT, CDR2 YYEEEE. Trimming took off 0 bases at V and 0 bases at J, with 9 bases between the two ends. This CDR3 reads CASSLGPGDQETQYF. The CDR3 nucleotides are TGTGCCAGCAGCTTGGGGCCCGGGGACCAAGAGACCCAGTACTTC. Combining the CDR3 with reference TRBV5-6 and TRBJ2-5 gives the whole variable domain DAGVTQSPTHLIKTRGQQVTLRCSPKSGHDTVSWYQQALGQGPQFIFQYYEEEERQRGNFPDRFSGHQFPNYSSELNVNALLLGDSALYLCASSLGPGDQETQYFGPGTRLLVL.

This clonotype has only a few counts. This rearrangement joins TRBV20-1 to TRBJ1-2; no firm D call. Germline lookup yields CDR1 DFQATT and CDR2 SNEGSKA (reference sequence). This CDR3 contains 14 residues. V was pared by 3 bases and J by 4 bases, with 15 bases between. CDR3 amino acids: CSASLAELSYGYTF. CDR3 nucleotide sequence: TGCAGTGCTAGTTTGGCCGAACTTTCCTATGGCTACACCTTC.

Only a few counts were recorded for this clonotype. The chain employs TRBV7-2 and TRBJ2-5; TRBD2 matches 7 bases. The CDR3 is made up of 15 amino acids. V was clipped by 3 bases and J by 7 bases; unmatched bases: 11. CDR1 SGHTA and CDR2 FQGNSA come from the germline V gene. CDR3 region: CASSFGGGVLGTQYF. CDR3 in DNA: TGTGCCAGCAGCTTCGGCGGGGGAGTTTTGGGGACCCAGTACTTC.

Many counts were recorded for this clonotype. DNA for the CDR3: TGTGCCATCAGTGAGTCTGGGGAGACCCAGTACTTC. Its translation: CAISESGETQYF. The gene calls are TRBV10-3 and TRBJ2-5; D gene unclear. V gave up 0 bases and J gave up 5 bases, with 4 bases separating them. CDR1 is ENHRY, CDR2 SYGVKD, per germline. The CDR3 extends over 12 amino acids.

This sequence joins TRBV28 and TRBJ2-1; the D gene could be TRBD1 or TRBD2 (5 bases each). Trimming took off 3 bases at V and 1 base at J, with 13 bases between the two ends. The CDR3 runs to 16 residues. Germline CDR1 MDHEN, CDR2 SYDVKM. The CDR3 DNA is TGTGCCAGCAGTTTCTATGGGGGAGTGTCCTACAATGAGCAGTTCTTC. Its translation is CASSFYGGVSYNEQFF.

The sample holds a few counts of this clonotype. This sequence joins TRBV12-3 or TRBV12-4 and TRBJ2-1; 7 bases agree with TRBD2. The junction had 3 bases not matched to a gene; V was cut back by 2 bases and J by 2 bases. The CDR3 extends over 15 amino acids. The CDR3 protein is CASSLQAGTYNEQFF. The CDR3 DNA reads TGTGCCAGCAGTTTACAAGCGGGGACCTACAATGAGCAGTTCTTC.

J is TRBJ1-2 and V is TRBV7-2; 7 nucleotides line up with TRBD1. V shed 0 bases, J shed 8 bases, and the junction held 6 bases outside the gene matches. This CDR3 spans 14 amino acids. Germline V gene data show CDR1 as SGHTA and CDR2 as FQGNSA. The CDR3 region has the DNA TGTGCCAGCAGCTTAGCCGGACAGGCAAGCGGCTACACCTTC. Amino acids: CASSLAGQASGYTF.

The chain uses TRBV5-1 and TRBJ2-3; TRBD2 aligns across 7 bases. V dropped 2 bases and J dropped 2; count of bases not matched to a gene: 2. The CDR3 is 14 amino acids. The germline CDR1 and CDR2 sequences are SGHRS and YFSETQ. The CDR3 nucleotides are TGCGCCAGCAGCTTTCTAGCGGACACAGATACGCAGTATTTT. Translated: CASSFLADTDTQYF. The entire variable domain, with the rest obtained from reference TRBV5-1 and TRBJ2-3, is as follows: KAGVTQTPRYLIKTRGQQVTLSCSPISGHRSVSWYQQTPGQGLQFLFEYFSETQRNKGNFPGRFSGRQFSNSRSEMNVSTLELGDSALYLCASSFLADTDTQYFGPGTRLTVL.

This clonotype was seen ten or more times. The chain uses TRBV28 and TRBJ2-3; the D is unclear. Germline lookup yields CDR1 MDHEN and CDR2 SYDVKM. The CDR3 consists of 12 residues. Trimming removed 4 bases from V and 4 bases from J, with 6 bases in between. CDR3 coding DNA: TGTGCCAGCAGTTCCTCCGCAGATACGCAGTATTTT. Residues: CASSSSADTQYF.

This chain joins TRBV6-2 or TRBV6-3 and TRBJ2-7, with 8 bases identical to TRBD1. The CDR3 runs to 15 residues. Germline lookup yields CDR1 MNHEY and CDR2 SVGEGT. V lost 3 bases, J lost 5 bases, and 9 bases stayed unmatched. The CDR3 protein is CASSYSTGVTDEQYF. The CDR3 coding sequence is TGTGCCAGCAGTTATTCGACAGGGGTAACCGACGAGCAGTACTTC.

The chain uses TRBV30 and TRBJ2-7; TRBD1 aligns across 10 bases. The germline gives CDR1 GTSNPN, CDR2 SVGIG (reference sequence). V dropped 0 bases and J dropped 5; count of bases not matched to a gene: 10. The CDR3 is 16 amino acids. CDR3: CAWSVLVWDRGHEQYF. CDR3 bases: TGTGCCTGGAGTGTACTTGTTTGGGACAGGGGCCACGAGCAGTACTTC.

The rearrangement uses TRBV7-2 and TRBJ2-1; 7 bases align to TRBD2. The V segment lost 5 bases and the J segment 4 bases; nucleotides outside the gene matches: 11. Germline-derived CDR1 and CDR2 are SGHTA and FQGNSA. CDR3 length: 16 amino acids. The CDR3 is CASSHTSEPGYNEQFF. The DNA for the CDR3 is TGTGCCAGCAGCCATACTAGCGAGCCCGGGTACAATGAGCAGTTCTTC. The full variable domain, with the rest looked up from reference TRBV7-2 and TRBJ2-1, is GAGVSQSPSNKVTEKGKDVELRCDPISGHTALYWYRQSLGQGLEFLIYFQGNSAPDKSGLPSDRFSAERTGGSVSTLTIQRTQQEDSAVYLCASSHTSEPGYNEQFFGPGTRLTVL.

This chain connects TRBV10-3 to TRBJ2-5; D is perhaps TRBD1 (5 bases). The better agreement between TRBJ2-7 and the DNA end casts doubt on the J call. Germline V gene lookup returns CDR1 ENHRY and CDR2 SYGVKD. The CDR3 has 13 residues. The CDR3 DNA is TGTGCCATCAGTGCCAGGGATTCCTACGAGCAGTACTTC. This sequence encodes CAISARDSYEQYF.

The chain recombines TRBV2 with TRBJ2-7, with 14 positions matching TRBD2. This CDR3 spans 16 amino acids. J was trimmed by 6 bases and V by 5 bases; bases with no gene match: 9. The germline V gene encodes CDR1 SNHLY and CDR2 FYNNEI. This CDR3 reads CASSPGLAGGSGEQYF. The CDR3 region has the DNA TGTGCCAGCAGTCCCGGACTAGCGGGAGGATCGGGCGAGCAGTACTTC.

This clonotype was counted between two and nine times. The gene calls are TRBV5-1 and TRBJ2-1, with 13 bases aligning to TRBD2. The germline CDR1 and CDR2 sequences are SGHRS and YFSETQ. This CDR3 is built from 18 residues. The V and J ends lost 0 bases and 9 bases, in that order; junction bases with no gene match: 12. The CDR3 loop reads CASSLGGLAGVGDGEQFF. The CDR3 DNA reads as TGCGCCAGCAGCTTGGGAGGACTAGCGGGGGTAGGGGACGGTGAGCAGTTCTTC.

Remarks on this clonotype: The conserved closing phenylalanine or tryptophan is absent in this CDR3, likely reflecting a read error. The chain carries TRBV24-1 and TRBJ2-2; D is undetermined. Germline V CDR1 and CDR2: KGHDR, SFDVKD. V dropped 4 bases and J dropped 4 bases, with 3 bases sitting between them. CDR3 length: 12 amino acids. The CDR3 DNA reads as TGTGCCACCAGTGACCGCACCGGGGAGCTGTTTTTG. It is translated as CATSDRTGELFL.

In its sample, this clonotype was seen many times. The chain carries TRBV5-1 and TRBJ2-5; the D is unclear. The CDR3 is 12 residues long. The germline V gene encodes CDR1 SGHRS and CDR2 YFSETQ. Trimming took 2 bases from V and 6 from J, leaving 8 bases between them. The DNA of the CDR3 is TGCGCCAGCAGCTTAGCTGGGCAGACCCAGTACTTC. This encodes CASSLAGQTQYF.

The chain recombines TRBV6-2 or TRBV6-3 with TRBJ2-3; 7 nucleotides match TRBD2. The length of the CDR3 is 14 residues. From germline, CDR1 is MNHEY and CDR2 SVGEGT. With V trimmed by 3 bases and J by 4 bases, 4 bases remained unmatched. In DNA, the CDR3 is TGTGCCAGCAGTTATACTAGCGAGTCAGATACGCAGTATTTT. Its translation: CASSYTSESDTQYF.

This clonotype was seen a few times. The gene calls are TRBV6-2 or TRBV6-3 and TRBJ2-7; perhaps TRBD2 as D (6 bases). Germline values: CDR1 MNHEY, CDR2 SVGEGT. This CDR3 has 16 amino acids. Trimming shortened V by 5 bases and J by 3 bases, and 20 bases separated the two germline ends. The CDR3 sequence is CASSTPIGGSDYEQYF. The DNA for the CDR3 is TGTGCCAGCAGTACCCCCATCGGGGGTTCCGACTACGAGCAGTACTTC.

J is TRBJ1-1 and V is TRBV6-2 or TRBV6-3, with D tentatively TRBD1 (6 bases). Germline V gives CDR1 MNHEY, CDR2 SVGEGT. V was clipped by 1 base and J by 1 base, with 16 bases between them. The CDR3 totals 17 residues. CDR3 sequence: CASSYFVGQKGNTEAFF. DNA of the CDR3: TGTGCCAGCAGTTACTTCGTGGGACAAAAGGGGAACACTGAAGCTTTCTTT.

In this sample, this clonotype turned up a few times. The V gene is TRBV4-3, the J gene TRBJ2-5; a possible D gene is TRBD2 (6 bases). Germline-derived CDR1 and CDR2 are LGHNA and YSLEER. The CDR3 extends over 17 amino acids. Trimming took off 0 bases at V and 2 bases at J, with 16 bases between the two ends. CDR3 coding DNA: TGCGCCAGCAGCCAAGAGGGTCCAGCCGGGGGACAAGAGACCCAGTACTTC. It yields the protein CASSQEGPAGGQETQYF.